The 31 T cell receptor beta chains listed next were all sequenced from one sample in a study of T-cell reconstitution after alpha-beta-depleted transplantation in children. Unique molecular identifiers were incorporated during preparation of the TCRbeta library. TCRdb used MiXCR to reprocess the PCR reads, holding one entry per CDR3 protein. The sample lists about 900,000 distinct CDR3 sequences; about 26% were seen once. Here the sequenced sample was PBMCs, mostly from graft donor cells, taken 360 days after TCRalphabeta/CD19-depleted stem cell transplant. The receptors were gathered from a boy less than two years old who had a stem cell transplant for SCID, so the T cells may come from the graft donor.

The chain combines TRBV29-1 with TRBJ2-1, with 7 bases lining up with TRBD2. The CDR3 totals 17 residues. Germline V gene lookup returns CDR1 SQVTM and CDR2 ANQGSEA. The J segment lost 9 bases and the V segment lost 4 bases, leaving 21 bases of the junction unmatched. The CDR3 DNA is TGCAGCGTTGTAGCGGGCTTACCTCGAGGGTATCATCGTGAGCAGTTCTTC. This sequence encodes CSVVAGLPRGYHREQFF.

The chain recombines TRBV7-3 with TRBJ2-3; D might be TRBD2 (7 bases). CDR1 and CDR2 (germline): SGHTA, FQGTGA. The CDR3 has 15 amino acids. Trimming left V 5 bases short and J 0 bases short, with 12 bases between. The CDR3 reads CASSDAGASTDTQYF. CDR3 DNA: TGTGCCAGCAGCGATGCGGGGGCGAGCACAGATACGCAGTATTTT.

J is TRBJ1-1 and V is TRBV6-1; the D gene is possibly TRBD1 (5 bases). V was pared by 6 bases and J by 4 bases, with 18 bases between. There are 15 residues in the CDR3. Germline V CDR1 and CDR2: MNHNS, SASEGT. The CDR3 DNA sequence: TGTGCCAGCAGGGTGACCAGGGAGGGTATCACTGAAGCTTTCTTT. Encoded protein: CASRVTREGITEAFF.

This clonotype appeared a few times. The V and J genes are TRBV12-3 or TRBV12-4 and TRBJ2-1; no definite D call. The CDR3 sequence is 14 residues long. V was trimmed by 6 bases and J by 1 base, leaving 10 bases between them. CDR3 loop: CASRTGPSYNEQFF. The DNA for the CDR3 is TGTGCCAGCAGGACGGGTCCTTCCTACAATGAGCAGTTCTTC.

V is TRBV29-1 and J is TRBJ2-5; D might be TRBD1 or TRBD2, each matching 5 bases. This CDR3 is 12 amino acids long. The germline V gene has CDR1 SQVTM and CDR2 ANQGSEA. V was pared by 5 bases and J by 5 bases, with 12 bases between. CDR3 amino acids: CSVWGREETQYF. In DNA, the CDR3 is TGCAGCGTTTGGGGCAGGGAGGAGACCCAGTACTTC.

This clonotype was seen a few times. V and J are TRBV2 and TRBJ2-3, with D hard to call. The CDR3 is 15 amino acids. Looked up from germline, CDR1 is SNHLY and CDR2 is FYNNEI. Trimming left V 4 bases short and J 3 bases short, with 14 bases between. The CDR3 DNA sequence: TGTGCCAGCAGTGGGCCAAGGGTTGTAACAGATACGCAGTATTTT. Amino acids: CASSGPRVVTDTQYF.

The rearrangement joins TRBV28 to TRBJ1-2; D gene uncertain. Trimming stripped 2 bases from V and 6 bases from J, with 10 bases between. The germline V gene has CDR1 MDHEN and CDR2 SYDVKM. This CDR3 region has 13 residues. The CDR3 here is CASSLPIHHGYTF. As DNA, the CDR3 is TGTGCCAGCAGTTTACCCATCCACCATGGCTACACCTTC.

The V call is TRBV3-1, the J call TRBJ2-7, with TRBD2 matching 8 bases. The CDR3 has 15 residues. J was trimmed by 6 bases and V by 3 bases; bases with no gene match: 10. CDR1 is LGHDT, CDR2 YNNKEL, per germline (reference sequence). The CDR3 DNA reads TGTGCCAGCAGCCAGGCTCTTACGGGGGGGCGCGAGCAGTACTTC. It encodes CASSQALTGGREQYF.

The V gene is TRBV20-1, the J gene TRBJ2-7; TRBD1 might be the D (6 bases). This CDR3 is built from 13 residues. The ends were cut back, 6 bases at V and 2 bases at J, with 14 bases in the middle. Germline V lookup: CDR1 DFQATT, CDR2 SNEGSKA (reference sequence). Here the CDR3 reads CSATDRRAYEQYF. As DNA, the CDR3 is TGCAGTGCCACTGACAGGCGAGCCTACGAGCAGTACTTC.

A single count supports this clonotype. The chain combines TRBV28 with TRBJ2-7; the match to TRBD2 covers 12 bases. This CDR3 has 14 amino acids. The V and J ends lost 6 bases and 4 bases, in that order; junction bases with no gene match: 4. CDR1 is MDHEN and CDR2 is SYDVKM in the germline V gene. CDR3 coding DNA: TGTGCCAGCAGACTTGGACTAGCGGGGTACGAGCAGTACTTC. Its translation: CASRLGLAGYEQYF. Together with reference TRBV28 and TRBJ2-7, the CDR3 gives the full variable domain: DVKVTQSSRYLVKRTGEKVFLECVQDMDHENMFWYRQDPGLGLRLIYFSYDVKMKEKGDIPEGYSVSREKKERFSLILESASTNQTSMYLCASRLGLAGYEQYFGPGTRLTVT.

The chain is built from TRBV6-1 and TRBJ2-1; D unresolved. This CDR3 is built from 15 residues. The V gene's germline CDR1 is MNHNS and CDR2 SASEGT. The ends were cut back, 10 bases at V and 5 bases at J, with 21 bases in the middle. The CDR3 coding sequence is TGTGCCATCAGAGCCCCTTATCCAATAGACAATGAGCAGTTCTTC. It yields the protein CAIRAPYPIDNEQFF.

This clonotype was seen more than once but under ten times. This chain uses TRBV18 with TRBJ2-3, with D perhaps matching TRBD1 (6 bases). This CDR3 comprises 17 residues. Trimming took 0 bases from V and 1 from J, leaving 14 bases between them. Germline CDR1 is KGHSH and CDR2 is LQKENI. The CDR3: CASSPPGASFRTDTQYF. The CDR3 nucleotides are TGTGCCAGCTCACCACCGGGGGCTAGCTTTCGCACAGATACGCAGTATTTT.

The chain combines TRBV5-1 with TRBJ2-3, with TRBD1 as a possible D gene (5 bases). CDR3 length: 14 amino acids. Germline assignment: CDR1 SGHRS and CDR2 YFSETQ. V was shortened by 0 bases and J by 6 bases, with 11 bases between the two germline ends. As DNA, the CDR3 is TGCGCCAGCAGCTTGGAGGGGATCAAGGATACGCAGTATTTT. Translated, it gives CASSLEGIKDTQYF.

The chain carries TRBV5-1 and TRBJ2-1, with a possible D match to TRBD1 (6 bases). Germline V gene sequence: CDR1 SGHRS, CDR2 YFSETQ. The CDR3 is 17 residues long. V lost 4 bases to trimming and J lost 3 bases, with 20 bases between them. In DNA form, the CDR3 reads TGCGCCAGCAGCGGGGGCCCGGCGGGCGGGCGCTACAATGAGCAGTTCTTC. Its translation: CASSGGPAGGRYNEQFF.

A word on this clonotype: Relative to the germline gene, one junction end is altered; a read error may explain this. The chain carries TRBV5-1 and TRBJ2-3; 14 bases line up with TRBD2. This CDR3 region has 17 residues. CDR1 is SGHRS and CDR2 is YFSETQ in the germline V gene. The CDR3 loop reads CASSYWTSGGSTNTQYF. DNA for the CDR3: TGCGCCAGCAGCTACTGGACTAGCGGGGGGTCCACAAATACGCAGTATTTT.

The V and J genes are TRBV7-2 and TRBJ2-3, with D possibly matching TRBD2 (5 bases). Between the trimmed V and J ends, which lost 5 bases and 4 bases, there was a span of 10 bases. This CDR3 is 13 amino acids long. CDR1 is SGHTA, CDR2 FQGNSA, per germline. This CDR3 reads CASSPTRADTQYF. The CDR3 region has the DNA TGTGCCAGCAGCCCGACGCGGGCAGATACGCAGTATTTT.

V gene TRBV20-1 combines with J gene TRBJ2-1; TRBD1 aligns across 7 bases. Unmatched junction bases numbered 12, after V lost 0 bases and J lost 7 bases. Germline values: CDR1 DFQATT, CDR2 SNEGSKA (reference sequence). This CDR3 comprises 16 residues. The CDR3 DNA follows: TGCAGTGCTAGAGATCCAGGCCAGGGGGTGTTAAATGAGCAGTTCTTC. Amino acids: CSARDPGQGVLNEQFF.

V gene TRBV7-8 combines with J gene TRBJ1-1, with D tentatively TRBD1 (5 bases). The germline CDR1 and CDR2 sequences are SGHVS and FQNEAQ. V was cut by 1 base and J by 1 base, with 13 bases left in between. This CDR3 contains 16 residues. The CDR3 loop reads CASSLGLGPWNTEAFF. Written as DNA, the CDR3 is TGTGCCAGCAGCTTAGGACTGGGACCGTGGAACACTGAAGCTTTCTTT.

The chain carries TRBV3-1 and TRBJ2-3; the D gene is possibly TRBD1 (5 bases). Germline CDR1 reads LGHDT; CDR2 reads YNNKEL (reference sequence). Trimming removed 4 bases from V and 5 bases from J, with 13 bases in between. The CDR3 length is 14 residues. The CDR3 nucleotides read TGTGCCAGCAGCCCACAGATAAGGGGAGATACGCAGTATTTT. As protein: CASSPQIRGDTQYF.

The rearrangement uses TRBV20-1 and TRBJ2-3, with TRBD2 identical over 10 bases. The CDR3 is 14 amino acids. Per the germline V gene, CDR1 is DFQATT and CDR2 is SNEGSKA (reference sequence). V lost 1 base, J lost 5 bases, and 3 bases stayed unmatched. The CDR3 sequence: CSARGSGGLDTQYF. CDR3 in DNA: TGCAGTGCTAGAGGTAGCGGGGGGTTAGATACGCAGTATTTT.

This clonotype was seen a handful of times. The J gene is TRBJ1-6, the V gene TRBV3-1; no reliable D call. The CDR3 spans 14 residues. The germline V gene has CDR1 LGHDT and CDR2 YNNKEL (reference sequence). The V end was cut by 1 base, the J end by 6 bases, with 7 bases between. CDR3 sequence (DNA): TGTGCCAGCAGCCAAGGTCGGATTAATTCACCCCTCCACTTT. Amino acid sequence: CASSQGRINSPLHF.

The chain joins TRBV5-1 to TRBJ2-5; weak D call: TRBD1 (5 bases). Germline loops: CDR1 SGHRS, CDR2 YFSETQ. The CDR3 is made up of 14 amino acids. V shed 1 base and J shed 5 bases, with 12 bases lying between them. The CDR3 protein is CASSLNRNGETQYF. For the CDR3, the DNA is TGCGCCAGCAGCTTGAACAGGAATGGGGAGACCCAGTACTTC.

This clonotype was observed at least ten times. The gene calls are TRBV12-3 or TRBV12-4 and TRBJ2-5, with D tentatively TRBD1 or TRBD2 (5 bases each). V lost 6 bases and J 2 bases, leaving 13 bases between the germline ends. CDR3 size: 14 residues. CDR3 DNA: TGTGCCAGCAGCTTGAGGGGAGTGCAAGAGACCCAGTACTTC. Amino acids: CASSLRGVQETQYF.

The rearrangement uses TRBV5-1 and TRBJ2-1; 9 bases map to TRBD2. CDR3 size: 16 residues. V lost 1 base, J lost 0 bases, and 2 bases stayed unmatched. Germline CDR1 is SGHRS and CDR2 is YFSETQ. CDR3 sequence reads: CASSLTSGHSYNEQFF. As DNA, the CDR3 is TGCGCCAGCAGCTTGACTAGCGGGCACTCCTACAATGAGCAGTTCTTC.

The CDR3 coding sequence is TGCAGTGCTAGAGATTCAGGGAGGGGGTCGAACACTGAAGCTTTCTTT. Encoded protein: CSARDSGRGSNTEAFF. The chain combines TRBV20-1 with TRBJ1-1; possible D gene TRBD1, 6 bases. V was pared by 0 bases and J by 1 base, with 15 bases between. Germline CDR1 is DFQATT and CDR2 is SNEGSKA (reference sequence). This CDR3 has 16 amino acids.

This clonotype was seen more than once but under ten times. The CDR3 spells CASSYRGRAYEQYF. The CDR3 DNA reads as TGTGCCAGCAGTTATCGCGGGAGAGCCTACGAGCAGTACTTC. The chain uses TRBV6-5 and TRBJ2-7, with 7 bases matching TRBD2. The CDR3 covers 14 residues. The germline gives CDR1 MNHEY, CDR2 SVGAGI. V was pared by 3 bases and J by 2 bases, with 4 bases of the junction left unmatched.

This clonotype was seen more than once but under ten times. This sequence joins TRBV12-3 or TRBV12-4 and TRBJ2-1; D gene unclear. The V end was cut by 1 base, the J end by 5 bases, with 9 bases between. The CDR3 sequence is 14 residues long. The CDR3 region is CASSLDYGDNEQFF. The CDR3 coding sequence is TGTGCCAGCAGTTTAGATTACGGAGACAATGAGCAGTTCTTC.

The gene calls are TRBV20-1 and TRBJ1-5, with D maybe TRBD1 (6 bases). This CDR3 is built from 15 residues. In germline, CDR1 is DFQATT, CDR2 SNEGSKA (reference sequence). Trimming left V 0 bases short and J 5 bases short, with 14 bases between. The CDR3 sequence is CSARDMSQGDQPQHF. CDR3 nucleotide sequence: TGCAGTGCTAGAGATATGTCACAGGGAGATCAGCCCCAGCATTTT.

CDR3 region: CASSLSGANYGYTF. The CDR3 DNA reads as TGTGCCAGCAGCTTATCAGGGGCCAACTATGGCTACACCTTC. The chain carries TRBV7-9 and TRBJ1-2; tentatively, D is TRBD1 (6 bases). This CDR3 has 14 residues. The germline V gene encodes CDR1 SEHNR and CDR2 FQNEAQ (reference sequence). Trimming removed 2 bases at V and 2 bases at J, with 9 bases between.

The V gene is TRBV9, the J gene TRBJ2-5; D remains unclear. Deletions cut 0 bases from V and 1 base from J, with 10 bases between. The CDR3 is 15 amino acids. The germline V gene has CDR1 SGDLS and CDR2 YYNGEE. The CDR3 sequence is CASSVDGDGQETQYF. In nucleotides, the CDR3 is TGTGCCAGCAGCGTAGACGGAGATGGCCAAGAGACCCAGTACTTC. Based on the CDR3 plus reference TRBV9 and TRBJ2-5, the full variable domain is DSGVTQTPKHLITATGQRVTLRCSPRSGDLSVYWYQQSLDQGLQFLIQYYNGEERAKGNILERFSAQQFPDLHSELNLSSLELGDSALYFCASSVDGDGQETQYFGPGTRLLVL.

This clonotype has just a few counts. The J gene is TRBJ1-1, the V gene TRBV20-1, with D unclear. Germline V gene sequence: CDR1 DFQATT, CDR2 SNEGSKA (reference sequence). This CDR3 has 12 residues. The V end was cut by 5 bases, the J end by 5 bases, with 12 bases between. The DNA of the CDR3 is TGCAGTGCTTTCGAGGCTGCAACTGAAGCTTTCTTT. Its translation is CSAFEAATEAFF.